These T cell receptor beta chains were read from a single sample in a study of shared clonotypes between healthy human individuals. Measured with immunoSEQ multiplex PCR; TCRdb has only the in-frame clones, and not every one. The sample lists about 550,000 clones, just under 97% occurring once. Sequencing used naive CD8+ T cells sorted from blood. The receptors come from a young woman in good health. CDR3s include the opening cysteine and the closing phenylalanine or tryptophan. Fields, in order: CDR3 protein, CDR3 DNA, clone size, D gene, J gene, V gene. The D gene is left open where the match is weak. Clone size is not always given. Where it is, it says once, few, many or a class for expanded clones.

CASRPRQGAGYGYTF,TGTGCCAGCAGACCACGACAGGGGGCCGGGTATGGCTACACCTTC,NA,TRBD1,TRBJ1-2,TRBV27
CASSQERQGETEAFF,TGCGCCAGCAGCCAAGAAAGACAGGGAGAAACTGAAGCTTTCTTT,once,TRBD1,TRBJ1-1,TRBV4-1
CSARGRDGYTF,TGCAGTGCTAGAGGGAGGGACGGCTACACCTTC,NA,NA,TRBJ1-2,TRBV20-1
CASSEAVGDDGETQYF,TGTGCCAGCAGTGAAGCTGTAGGGGATGATGGAGAGACCCAGTACTTC,NA,NA,TRBJ2-5,TRBV6-1
CASSSGTTGASYGYTF,TGTGCCAGCTCATCCGGTACGACAGGGGCCAGCTATGGCTACACCTTC,NA,TRBD1,TRBJ1-2,TRBV18
CASSYRGRGIEKLFF,TGTGCCAGCAGCTACAGGGGGCGCGGAATAGAAAAACTGTTTTTT,NA,TRBD1,TRBJ1-4,TRBV5-4
CASSRGVGQPQHF,TGTGCCAGCAGTCGCGGGGTAGGGCAGCCCCAGCATTTT,NA,NA,TRBJ1-5,TRBV25-1
CASADLQSSYEQYF,TGTGCCAGTGCCGACCTTCAATCCTCCTACGAGCAGTACTTC,once,NA,TRBJ2-7,TRBV19
CASSNSKVGSPLHF,TGTGCCAGCAGCAATAGCAAAGTTGGGTCACCCCTCCACTTT,NA,NA,TRBJ1-6,TRBV7-9
CASSVLFGGRYEQFF,TGTGCCAGCAGTGTTTTATTCGGGGGCCGCTATGAGCAGTTCTTC,NA,NA,TRBJ2-1,TRBV6-4
CASSLSAGTSGYNEQFF,TGTGCCAGCAGTTTATCGGCCGGGACTAGCGGATACAATGAGCAGTTCTTC,NA,TRBD2,TRBJ2-1,TRBV27
CASSLQRSGANVLTF,TGTGCCAGCAGCCTCCAAAGGTCTGGGGCCAACGTCCTGACTTTC,NA,NA,TRBJ2-6,TRBV6-5
CASSLELAGRNEQFF,TGTGCCAGCAGCTTAGAACTAGCGGGGCGGAATGAGCAGTTCTTC,NA,TRBD2,TRBJ2-1,TRBV7-6
CASSLNPGAHIGYTF,TGTGCCAGCAGCTTAAACCCTGGGGCTCATATCGGCTACACCTTC,NA,NA,TRBJ1-2,TRBV7-6
CASSNAGLGGYTF,TGTGCCAGCAGCAATGCCGGGTTGGGTGGCTACACCTTC,NA,NA,TRBJ1-2,TRBV27
CASSISDRGYTGELFF,TGTGCCAGTAGTATTTCCGACAGGGGCTACACCGGGGAGCTGTTTTTT,NA,TRBD1,TRBJ2-2,TRBV19
CASRDNSDRALAAFF,TGTGCCAGCAGGGATAACTCGGACAGAGCTCTAGCCGCTTTCTTT,NA,NA,TRBJ1-1,TRBV2
CASSLFGPNTEAFF,TGTGCCAGCAGCTTATTTGGCCCGAACACTGAAGCTTTCTTT,NA,NA,TRBJ1-1,TRBV11-2
CASGTAMLEQYF,TGTGCCAGTGGGACTGCAATGTTGGAGCAGTACTTC,NA,NA,TRBJ2-7,TRBV6-1
CASSLSIGELSTDTQYF,TGTGCCAGCAGTTTATCCATTGGGGAACTTAGCACAGATACGCAGTATTTT,NA,NA,TRBJ2-3,TRBV27
CASRLGETQYF,TGTGCCAGCAGGCTGGGGGAGACCCAGTACTTC,NA,NA,TRBJ2-5,TRBV27
CASRNVVDDTQYF,TGTGCCAGTAGGAACGTAGTTGATGATACGCAGTATTTT,NA,NA,TRBJ2-3,TRBV19
CASSPGGAPWEQYF,TGTGCCAGCAGCCCCGGGGGGGCTCCCTGGGAGCAGTACTTC,NA,TRBD2,TRBJ2-7,TRBV16
CASSILVGSSYNEQFF,TGTGCCAGTAGTATTTTGGTAGGGAGCTCCTACAATGAGCAGTTCTTC,NA,NA,TRBJ2-1,TRBV19
CASSIGTSGTYEQYF,TGTGCCAGCAGTATCGGGACTAGCGGAACCTACGAGCAGTACTTC,NA,TRBD2,TRBJ2-7,TRBV27
CASSDPGARDHKAFF,TGTGCCAGCAGTGACCCAGGGGCGCGGGATCACAAAGCTTTCTTT,NA,NA,TRBJ1-1,TRBV2
CASSFRRQGANTGELFF,TGTGCCAGCAGTTTTCGTAGACAGGGGGCAAACACCGGGGAGCTGTTTTTT,NA,TRBD1,TRBJ2-2,TRBV28
CASRGTGLSTDTQYF,TGTGCCAGTAGGGGGACAGGGTTGAGTACAGATACGCAGTATTTT,NA,TRBD1,TRBJ2-3,TRBV19
CASSLIYQETQYF,TGTGCCAGCAGTTTAATATACCAAGAGACCCAGTACTTC,once,NA,TRBJ2-5,TRBV28
CASSPSVYEQYF,TGTGCCAGCAGTCCATCCGTCTACGAGCAGTACTTC,NA,NA,TRBJ2-7,TRBV27
CASGPTYNEQFF,TGTGCCTCGGGACCCACCTACAATGAGCAGTTCTTC,NA,NA,TRBJ2-1,TRBV6-6
CAISSTGRGTEAFF,TGTGCCATCAGTTCGACAGGAAGGGGCACTGAAGCTTTCTTT,NA,NA,TRBJ1-1,TRBV10-3
CASSAASGPGNEQFF,TGTGCCAGCAGCGCCGCTAGCGGGCCAGGGAATGAGCAGTTCTTC,NA,TRBD2,TRBJ2-1,TRBV2
CASSSYFGGLGEVQYF,TGTGCCAGCAGTTCCTACTTTGGAGGGCTGGGCGAGGTTCAGTACTTC,NA,NA,TRBJ2-4,TRBV27
CASSSQGDVGYTF,TGTGCCAGCAGTTCACAGGGAGATGTTGGCTACACCTTC,NA,NA,TRBJ1-2,TRBV27
CASTLDSPIGGYTF,TGTGCCAGCACCCTTGACAGCCCCATCGGAGGCTACACCTTC,NA,NA,TRBJ1-2,TRBV5-4
CASRPRRTSGTSSYNEQFF,TGTGCCAGCCGGCCCCGAAGGACTAGCGGGACCAGCTCCTACAATGAGCAGTTCTTC,NA,TRBD2,TRBJ2-1,TRBV28
CASSPLRAGNTIYF,TGTGCCAGCAGCCCGCTTAGGGCAGGAAACACCATATATTTT,NA,NA,TRBJ1-3,TRBV7-9
CASSLEGSSYEQYF,TGTGCCAGCAGTTTAGAAGGGAGCTCCTACGAGCAGTACTTC,NA,NA,TRBJ2-7,TRBV28
CASGTGLGGNEQFF,TGTGCCAGCGGAACGGGACTAGGAGGCAATGAGCAGTTCTTC,NA,TRBD2,TRBJ2-1,TRBV7-3
CASSLGTTYEQYF,TGTGCCAGCAGCTTAGGGACAACCTACGAGCAGTACTTC,NA,NA,TRBJ2-7,TRBV7-2
CASNPTEMNTEAFF,TGTGCCAGCAACCCGACAGAAATGAACACTGAAGCTTTCTTT,once,NA,TRBJ1-1,TRBV7-6
CASSFGLAEVYEQYF,TGTGCCAGCAGTTTCGGACTAGCGGAGGTATACGAGCAGTACTTC,once,TRBD2,TRBJ2-7,TRBV6-6
CASSIDLETSGAGVQFF,TGTGCCAGTAGTATAGATCTAGAGACTAGCGGAGCAGGGGTGCAGTTCTTC,NA,TRBD2,TRBJ2-1,TRBV19
CASSLAMAGSYNEQFF,TGCGCCAGCAGCTTGGCAATGGCTGGATCCTACAATGAGCAGTTCTTC,NA,NA,TRBJ2-1,TRBV5-1
CASSEALGSEASGEQFF,TGTGCCAGCAGTGAAGCGTTGGGATCTGAGGCGTCAGGGGAGCAGTTCTTC,once,NA,TRBJ2-1,TRBV6-1